The 23 T cell receptor beta chains listed next were all sequenced from one sample in a study of cytomegalovirus exposure and HLA in healthy donors. Some clones are missing from TCRdb's copy, which holds only in-frame ones; the method was immunoSEQ multiplex PCR. The profile shows about 53,000 clones, approximately 90% of them singletons. The specimen was PBMCs. All receptors derive from a man between 18 and 35 years old in good health and CMV-seronegative.

The gene calls are TRBV5-6 and TRBJ2-3; 12 bases map to TRBD2. Per germline, CDR1 SGHDT and CDR2 YYEEEE. The junction had 3 bases not matched to a gene; V was cut back by 0 bases and J by 1 base. The CDR3 length is 17 residues. The CDR3 DNA is TGTGCCAGCAGCTTGGTTGGACTAGCGGGGCGCACAGATACGCAGTATTTT. Residues: CASSLVGLAGRTDTQYF.

The gene calls are TRBV7-2 and TRBJ2-3; a possible D gene is TRBD2 (6 bases). Germline V CDR1 and CDR2: SGHTA, FQGNSA. The CDR3 contains 15 residues. The V gene lost 5 bases and the J gene lost 3 bases, with 15 bases spanning the gap. This CDR3 is CASSPGLTETDTQYF. For the CDR3, the DNA is TGTGCCAGCAGCCCGGGACTGACTGAAACAGATACGCAGTATTTT.

The rearrangement uses TRBV7-8 and TRBJ2-7; TRBD2 might be the D (7 bases). Germline V gives CDR1 SGHVS, CDR2 FQNEAQ. The CDR3 is 15 residues long. V was pared by 5 bases and J by 5 bases, with 19 bases between. The CDR3 sequence is CASSPLGGGQHEQYF. The CDR3 DNA reads as TGTGCCAGCAGCCCACTTGGGGGGGGCCAGCACGAGCAGTACTTC.

The chain is built from TRBV18 and TRBJ1-5, with D possibly matching TRBD1 (5 bases). The CDR3 is made up of 14 amino acids. The germline V gene has CDR1 KGHSH and CDR2 LQKENI. Trimming pared 5 bases from V and 5 bases from J, leaving 13 bases between. As DNA, the CDR3 is TGTGCCAGCTCAACGATCGGGGGGGATCAGCCCCAGCATTTT. Translation gives CASSTIGGDQPQHF.

This rearrangement joins TRBV28 to TRBJ1-1, with TRBD1 identical over 8 bases. Germline trimming cut 7 bases from V and 5 bases from J; bases unmatched to any gene: 3. From germline, CDR1 is MDHEN and CDR2 SYDVKM. The length of the CDR3 is 12 residues. The chain's CDR3 is CASTTGGTEAFF. CDR3 bases: TGTGCCAGCACCACAGGGGGAACTGAAGCTTTCTTT.

J is TRBJ2-7 and V is TRBV4-1; D is possibly TRBD2 (5 bases). Trimming left V 2 bases short and J 0 bases short, with 11 bases between. Germline values: CDR1 MGHRA, CDR2 YSYEKL. This CDR3 spans 15 amino acids. This chain's CDR3 is CASSQPGLSSYEQYF. The CDR3 nucleotides are TGCGCCAGCAGCCAACCAGGACTTTCCTCCTACGAGCAGTACTTC.

The chain recombines TRBV6-1 with TRBJ2-7; D possibly corresponds to TRBD1 (5 bases). The CDR3 is 14 residues long. From germline, CDR1 is MNHNS and CDR2 SASEGT. V was cut by 2 bases and J by 5 bases, with 13 bases left in between. DNA for the CDR3: TGTGCCAGCAGTGAAATGACAGAGAGCGACGAGCAGTACTTC. This sequence encodes CASSEMTESDEQYF.

V is TRBV19 and J is TRBJ2-7, with D possibly being TRBD1 (6 bases). The V gene lost 4 bases and the J gene lost 7 bases, with 14 bases spanning the gap. This CDR3 spans 13 amino acids. The V gene's germline CDR1 is LNHDA and CDR2 SQIVND (reference sequence). CDR3: CASSRTFRGEQYF. The DNA of the CDR3 is TGTGCCAGTAGTAGGACCTTTAGGGGGGAGCAGTACTTC.

The rearrangement links TRBV11-3 to TRBJ2-6, with TRBD1 matching over 9 bases. CDR1 is SGHNT, CDR2 YENEEA, per germline. With 6 bases clipped from V and 1 base from J, the junction kept 13 bases outside the gene matches. CDR3 length: 19 residues. CDR3 amino acids: CASRGMKDRGGSGANVLTF. The DNA of the CDR3 is TGTGCCAGCAGGGGGATGAAGGACAGGGGTGGGTCTGGGGCCAACGTCCTGACTTTC.

Notes on this clone: Other nucleotide sequences from this sample produce the same CDR3. The chain couples TRBV7-2 to TRBJ2-7; 14 positions match TRBD2. Per the germline V gene, CDR1 is SGHTA and CDR2 is FQGNSA. J was trimmed by 4 bases and V by 0 bases; bases with no gene match: 2. The CDR3 loop spans 16 amino acids. In DNA form, the CDR3 reads TGTGCCAGCAGCTTAGCTGGACTAGCGGGAGGATACGAGCAGTACTTC. It specifies CASSLAGLAGGYEQYF.

This clone was seen once. V and J are TRBV5-6 and TRBJ1-2; D remains ambiguous. With 0 bases removed from V and 2 bases from J, the gap between germline ends came to 11 bases. Germline loops: CDR1 SGHDT, CDR2 YYEEEE. CDR3 length: 15 amino acids. CDR3 DNA sequence: TGTGCCAGCAGCTTGGTGGCGGGCCACAACTATGGCTACACCTTC. Protein product: CASSLVAGHNYGYTF.

The chain links TRBV10-2 to TRBJ2-1; D possibly corresponds to TRBD2 (5 bases). The CDR3 is 14 amino acids. Germline values: CDR1 WSHSY, CDR2 SAAADI. V was shortened by 8 bases and J by 2 bases, with 13 bases between the two germline ends. The CDR3 region has the DNA TGCGCCAGCCAGCGGATAGGGACCTACAATGAGCAGTTCTTC. This encodes CASQRIGTYNEQFF.

The chain has TRBV14 and TRBJ2-5; the D gene is possibly TRBD1 (5 bases). The length of the CDR3 is 14 residues. V was trimmed by 4 bases and J by 2 bases, leaving 11 bases between them. Germline V gene sequence: CDR1 SGHDN, CDR2 FVKESK. The CDR3 spells CASSRTPSQETQYF. The CDR3 DNA is TGTGCCAGCAGCCGGACACCGTCACAAGAGACCCAGTACTTC.

V is TRBV19 and J is TRBJ1-2, with TRBD1 matching over 7 bases. V dropped 5 bases and J dropped 0; count of bases not matched to a gene: 3. Germline V gene sequence: CDR1 LNHDA, CDR2 SQIVND (reference sequence). The CDR3 is 14 residues long. The CDR3 DNA follows: TGTGCCAGTAGTCGCAGGGGGGCTAACTATGGCTACACCTTC. Its translation: CASSRRGANYGYTF.

The chain links TRBV28 to TRBJ2-5; TRBD1 agrees at 10 bases. V gave up 5 bases and J gave up 5 bases; unmatched junction bases: 11. The CDR3 length is 16 residues. Germline CDR1 MDHEN, CDR2 SYDVKM. The CDR3 region is CASSHTGTGDGETQYF. CDR3 in DNA: TGTGCCAGCAGTCATACCGGGACAGGGGATGGGGAGACCCAGTACTTC.

The J gene is TRBJ2-7, the V gene TRBV29-1, with 8 positions matching TRBD2. This CDR3 is 16 amino acids long. The V and J ends lost 4 bases and 5 bases, in that order; junction bases with no gene match: 16. Looked up from germline, CDR1 is SQVTM and CDR2 is ANQGSEA. The DNA for the CDR3 is TGCAGCGTTGTGGCCCTTCAAGCGGGAGTTGAAGACGAGCAGTACTTC. This encodes CSVVALQAGVEDEQYF.

This clone appeared once. The chain recombines TRBV7-3 with TRBJ1-1; TRBD1 matches 10 bases. With 5 bases clipped from V and 1 base from J, the junction kept 7 bases outside the gene matches. The CDR3 extends over 16 amino acids. In germline, CDR1 is SGHTA, CDR2 FQGTGA. CDR3: CASSPRQGAANTEAFF. Here the CDR3 DNA reads TGTGCCAGCAGCCCCCGACAGGGGGCGGCGAACACTGAAGCTTTCTTT.

As DNA, the CDR3 is TGTGCCAGCTCACCACTTAGGTCGGAGATCCTCCCCTACGAGCAGTACTTC. Its protein is CASSPLRSEILPYEQYF. The chain joins TRBV18 to TRBJ2-7; no reliable D call. Trimming removed 1 base from V and 2 bases from J, with 18 bases in between. Per the germline V gene, CDR1 is KGHSH and CDR2 is LQKENI. The CDR3 is 17 amino acids.

The chain employs TRBV28 and TRBJ2-7; 11 bases align to TRBD2. Germline V gene data show CDR1 as MDHEN and CDR2 as SYDVKM. This CDR3 is built from 15 residues. The ends lost 7 bases at V and 3 bases at J; junction bases unmatched: 8. The CDR3 region is CASTLSGLAGYEQYF. The CDR3 bases are TGTGCCAGCACCCTCTCCGGACTAGCGGGCTACGAGCAGTACTTC.

The chain employs TRBV27 and TRBJ2-1; TRBD2 aligns across 13 bases. This CDR3 is built from 15 residues. CDR1 and CDR2 from the germline V gene are MNHEY and SMNVEV (reference sequence). Trimming removed 5 bases from V and 4 bases from J; junction bases left unmatched: 2. The CDR3 DNA follows: TGTGCCAGCAGTGAGGGACTAGCGGGGTACAATGAGCAGTTCTTC. This encodes CASSEGLAGYNEQFF.

The CDR3 coding sequence is TGTGCCAGCAGTGGGAGGTTCTCTGGGGCCAACGTCCTGACTTTC. Translation: CASSGRFSGANVLTF. The gene calls are TRBV6-1 and TRBJ2-6, with D possibly matching TRBD2 (5 bases). CDR3 length equals 15 residues. Germline lookup yields CDR1 MNHNS and CDR2 SASEGT. V was shortened by 4 bases and J by 0 bases, with 7 bases between the two germline ends.

CDR3 in amino acids: CASSVGGGPSLYEQYF. The CDR3 nucleotides are TGTGCCAGCAGCGTAGGGGGAGGCCCCTCGCTCTACGAGCAGTACTTC. The chain has TRBV9 and TRBJ2-7; D possibly corresponds to TRBD2 (6 bases). Germline lookup yields CDR1 SGDLS and CDR2 YYNGEE. V shed 0 bases and J shed 3 bases, with 16 bases lying between them. The CDR3 has 16 residues.

The chain carries TRBV10-3 and TRBJ1-2; D is ambiguous. Trimming stripped 0 bases from V and 8 bases from J, with 10 bases between. The CDR3 totals 13 residues. Germline-derived CDR1 and CDR2 are ENHRY and SYGVKD. The CDR3 DNA reads as TGTGCCATCAGTGAGTCCGGAGAGTCAGGCTACACCTTC. This translates into CAISESGESGYTF.